This TCR beta chain was found in a study of blood T cells in healthy people across ages. The use of a sample-barcoded 5' primer and a J-beta primer mix characterized a second PCR of roughly 7 to 11 cycles. Carrying 12 random nucleotides, a template-switch adaptor labeled each individual cDNA molecule. MiXCR, applied by TCRdb to the 5' RACE reads, yields one record per CDR3 protein. The repertoire holds around 1,700,000 distinct CDR3 sequences, over 25% seen once, with 7.7% in the top ten. The J segment lost 4 bases and the V segment lost 6 bases, leaving 4 bases of the junction unmatched. The CDR3 extends over 13 amino acids. This clonotype was picked up many times. What it binds is not known. Study results and caveats: The recorded TCR beta diversity per million T cells decreased in a roughly linear manner with age.

The clonotype comes from a woman aged 25 to 39 in good health. The sequenced sample consisted of blood. The chain combines TRBV12-3 or TRBV12-4 with TRBJ2-5, with 8 nucleotides matching TRBD1. The CDR3 spells CASSVDRGETQYF. In DNA form, the CDR3 reads TGTGCCAGCAGCGTAGACAGGGGAGAGACCCAGTACTTC.